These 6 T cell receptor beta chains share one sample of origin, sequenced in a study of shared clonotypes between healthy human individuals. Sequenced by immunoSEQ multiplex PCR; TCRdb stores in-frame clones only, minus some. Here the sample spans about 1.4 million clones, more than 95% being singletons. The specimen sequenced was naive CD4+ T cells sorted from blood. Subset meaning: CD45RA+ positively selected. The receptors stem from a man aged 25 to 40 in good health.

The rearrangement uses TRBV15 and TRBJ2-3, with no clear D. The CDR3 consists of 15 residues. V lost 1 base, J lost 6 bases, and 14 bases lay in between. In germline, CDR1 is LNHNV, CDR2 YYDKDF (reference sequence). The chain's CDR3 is CATSRGVDPVDTQYF. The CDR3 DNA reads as TGTGCCACCAGCAGAGGTGTGGACCCAGTTGATACGCAGTATTTT.

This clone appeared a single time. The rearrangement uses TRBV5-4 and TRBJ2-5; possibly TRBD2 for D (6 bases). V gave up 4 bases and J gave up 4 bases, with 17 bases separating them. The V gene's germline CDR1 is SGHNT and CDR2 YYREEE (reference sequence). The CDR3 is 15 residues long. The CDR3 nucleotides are TGTGCCAGCAGCACTCGGACTGCCGGGGGAGAGACCCAGTACTTC. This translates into CASSTRTAGGETQYF.

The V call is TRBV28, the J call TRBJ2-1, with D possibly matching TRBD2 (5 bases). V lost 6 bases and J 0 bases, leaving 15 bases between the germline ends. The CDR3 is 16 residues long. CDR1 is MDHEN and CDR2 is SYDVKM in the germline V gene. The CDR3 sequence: CASRPSGYSSYNEQFF. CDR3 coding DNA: TGTGCCAGCAGACCAAGCGGCTACAGCTCCTACAATGAGCAGTTCTTC.

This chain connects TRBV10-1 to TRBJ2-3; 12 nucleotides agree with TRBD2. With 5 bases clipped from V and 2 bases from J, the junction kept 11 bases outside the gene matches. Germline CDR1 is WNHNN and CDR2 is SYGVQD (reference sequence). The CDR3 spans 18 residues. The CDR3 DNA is TGCGCCAGCAGTCAACTGGGAGGACTAGCGGGGACCACAGATACGCAGTATTTT. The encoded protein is CASSQLGGLAGTTDTQYF.

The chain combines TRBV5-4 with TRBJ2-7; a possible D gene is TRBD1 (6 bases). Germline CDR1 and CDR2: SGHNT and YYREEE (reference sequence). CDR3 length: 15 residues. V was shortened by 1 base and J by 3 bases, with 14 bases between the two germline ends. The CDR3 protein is CASSLLGQSGYEQYF. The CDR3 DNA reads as TGTGCCAGCAGCTTGTTAGGACAGTCCGGCTACGAGCAGTACTTC.

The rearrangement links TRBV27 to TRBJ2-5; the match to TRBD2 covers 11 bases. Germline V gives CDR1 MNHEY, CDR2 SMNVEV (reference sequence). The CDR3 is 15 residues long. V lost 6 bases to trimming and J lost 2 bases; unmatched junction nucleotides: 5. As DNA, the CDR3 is TGTGCCAGCAGCCACGGACTAGCGGGTCAAGAGACCCAGTACTTC. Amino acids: CASSHGLAGQETQYF.